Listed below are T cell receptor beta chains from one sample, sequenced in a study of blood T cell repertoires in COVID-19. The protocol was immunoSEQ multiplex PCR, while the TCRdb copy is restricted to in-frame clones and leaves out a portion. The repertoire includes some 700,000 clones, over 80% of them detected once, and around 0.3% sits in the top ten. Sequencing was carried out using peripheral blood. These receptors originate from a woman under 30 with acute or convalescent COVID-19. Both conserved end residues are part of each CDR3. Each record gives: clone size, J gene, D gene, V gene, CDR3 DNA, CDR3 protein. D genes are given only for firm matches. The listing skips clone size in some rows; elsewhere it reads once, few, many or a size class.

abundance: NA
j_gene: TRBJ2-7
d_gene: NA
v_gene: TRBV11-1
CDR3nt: TGTGCCAGCAGCTTAGTCGGCTACGAGCAGTACTTC
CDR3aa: CASSLVGYEQYF

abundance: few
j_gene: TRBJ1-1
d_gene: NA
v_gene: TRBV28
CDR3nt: TGTGCCAGTAAACCTCAGGTGACTGAAGCTTTCTTT
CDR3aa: CASKPQVTEAFF

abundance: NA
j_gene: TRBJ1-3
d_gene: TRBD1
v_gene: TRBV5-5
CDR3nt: TGTGCCAGCAGCAGGGACAGGGCTAGAAACACCATATATTTT
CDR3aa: CASSRDRARNTIYF

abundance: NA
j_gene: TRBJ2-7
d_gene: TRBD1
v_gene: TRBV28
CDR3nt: TGTGCCAGCAGCTCACCCGGGACAGGGGGCTACGAGCAGTACTTC
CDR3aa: CASSSPGTGGYEQYF

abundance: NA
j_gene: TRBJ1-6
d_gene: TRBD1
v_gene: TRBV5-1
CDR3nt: TGCGCCAGCAGCGCAGGCGGACAGGCTGCTAATTCACCCCTCCACTTT
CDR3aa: CASSAGGQAANSPLHF

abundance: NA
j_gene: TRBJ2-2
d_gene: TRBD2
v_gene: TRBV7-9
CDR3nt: TGTGCCAGCAGCACAAAGCGGGGGGGTAACCAAAACACCGGGGAGCTGTTTTTT
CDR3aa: CASSTKRGGNQNTGELFF

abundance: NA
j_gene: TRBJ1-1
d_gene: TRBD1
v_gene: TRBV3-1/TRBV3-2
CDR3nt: TGTGCCAGCAGCCAACAGGGGGGCCGCACTGAAGCTTTCTTT
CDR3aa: CASSQQGGRTEAFF

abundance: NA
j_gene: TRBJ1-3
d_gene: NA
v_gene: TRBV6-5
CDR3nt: TGTGCCAGCAGTTCCAACTCTGGAAACACCATATATTTT
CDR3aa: CASSSNSGNTIYF

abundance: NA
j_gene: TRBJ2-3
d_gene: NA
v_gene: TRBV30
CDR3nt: TGTGCCTGGAGTGTAGGGGTAAGAACAGATACGCAGTATTTT
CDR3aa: CAWSVGVRTDTQYF

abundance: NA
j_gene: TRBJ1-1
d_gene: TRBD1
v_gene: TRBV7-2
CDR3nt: TGTGCCAGCAGCCCCCTGGGACAGTCGAACACTGAAGCTTTCTTT
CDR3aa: CASSPLGQSNTEAFF

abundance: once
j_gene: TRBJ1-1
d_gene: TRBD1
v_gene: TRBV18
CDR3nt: TGTGCCAGCTCACCGACACGATCTGGGACAGGGAACACTGAAGCTTTCTTT
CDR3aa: CASSPTRSGTGNTEAFF

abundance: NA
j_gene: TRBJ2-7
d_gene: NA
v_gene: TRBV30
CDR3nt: TGTGCCTGGAGTCGCAGGGGAGCTACCTACGAGCAGTACTTC
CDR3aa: CAWSRRGATYEQYF

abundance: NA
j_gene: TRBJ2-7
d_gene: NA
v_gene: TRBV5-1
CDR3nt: TGCGCCAGCAGCTTGGCCACGGCAGGGCTTTCCTACGAGCAGTACTTC
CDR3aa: CASSLATAGLSYEQYF

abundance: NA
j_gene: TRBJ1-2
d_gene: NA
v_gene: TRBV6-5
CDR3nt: TGTGCCAGCAGTTCCCATCTCCGGGAAACCAACGGGGGCTACACCTTC
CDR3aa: CASSSHLRETNGGYTF

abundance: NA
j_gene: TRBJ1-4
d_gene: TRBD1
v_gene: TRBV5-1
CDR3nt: TGCGCCAGCAGCTTGGACGGCAGGGGGGAAAAACTGTTTTTT
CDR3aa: CASSLDGRGEKLFF

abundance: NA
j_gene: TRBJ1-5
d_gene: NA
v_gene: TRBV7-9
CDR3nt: TGTGCCAGCAGCTTGGAACGGGGGATGGGCAATCAGCCCCAGCATTTT
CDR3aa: CASSLERGMGNQPQHF

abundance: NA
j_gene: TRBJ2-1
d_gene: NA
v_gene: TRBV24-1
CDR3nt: TGTGCCACCAGTGATTTGACGGTTAATGAGCAGTTCTTC
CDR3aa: CATSDLTVNEQFF

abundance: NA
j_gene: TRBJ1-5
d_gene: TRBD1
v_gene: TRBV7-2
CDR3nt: TGTGCCAGCAGCTTCCGACAGGGCCACAATCAGCCCCAGCATTTT
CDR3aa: CASSFRQGHNQPQHF

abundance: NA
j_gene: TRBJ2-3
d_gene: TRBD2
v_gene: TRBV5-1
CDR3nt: TGCGCCAGCAGCGTAGGGCACCTAGCGGGGCAAGGAGATACGCAGTATTTT
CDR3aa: CASSVGHLAGQGDTQYF

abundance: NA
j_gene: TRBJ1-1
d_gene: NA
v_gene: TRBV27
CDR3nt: TGTGCCAGCAGTTTATCGGGGGCCGCTTTCTTT
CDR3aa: CASSLSGAAFF

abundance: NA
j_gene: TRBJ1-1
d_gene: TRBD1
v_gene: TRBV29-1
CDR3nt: TGCAGCACCGGACAGGGTAGCACTGAAGCTTTCTTT
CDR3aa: CSTGQGSTEAFF

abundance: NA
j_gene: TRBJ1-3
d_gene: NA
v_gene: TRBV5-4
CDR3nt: TGTGCCAGCAGCTTCGGTCCCGCAAGCTCTGGAAACACCATATATTTT
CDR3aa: CASSFGPASSGNTIYF

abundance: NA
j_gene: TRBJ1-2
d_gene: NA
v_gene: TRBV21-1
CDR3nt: TGTGCCAGCAGCAAAGCCGGGACAGGAATTCCCTATGGCTACACCTTC
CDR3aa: CASSKAGTGIPYGYTF

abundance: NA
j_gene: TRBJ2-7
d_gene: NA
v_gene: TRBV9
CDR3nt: TGTGCCAGCAGCGCTGGGACGGGGGAATACGAGCAGTACTTC
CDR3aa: CASSAGTGEYEQYF

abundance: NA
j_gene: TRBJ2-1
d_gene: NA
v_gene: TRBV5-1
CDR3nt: TGCGCCAGCAGCTTGGAACAGCCTCGATACAATGAGCAGTTCTTC
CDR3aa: CASSLEQPRYNEQFF

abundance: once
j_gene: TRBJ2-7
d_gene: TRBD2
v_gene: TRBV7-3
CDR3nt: TGTGCCAGCAGTCCCGCTAGCGGGGGTTACTACGAGCAGTACTTC
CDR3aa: CASSPASGGYYEQYF

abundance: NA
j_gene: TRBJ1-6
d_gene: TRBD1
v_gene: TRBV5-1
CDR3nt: TGCGCCAGCAGCTTGGTTGTGACAGGGGGTAAAAACTATAATTCACCCCTCCACTTT
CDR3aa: CASSLVVTGGKNYNSPLHF

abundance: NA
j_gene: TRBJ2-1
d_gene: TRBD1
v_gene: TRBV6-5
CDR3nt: TGTGCCAGCAGATCCGGGACAGGGAGATCCCATGAGCAGTTCTTC
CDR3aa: CASRSGTGRSHEQFF

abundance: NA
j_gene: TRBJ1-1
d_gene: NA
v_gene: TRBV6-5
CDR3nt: TGTGCCAGCAGTTCACTTTACACTGAAGCTTTCTTT
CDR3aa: CASSSLYTEAFF

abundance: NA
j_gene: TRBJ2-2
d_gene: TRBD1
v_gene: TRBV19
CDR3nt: TGTGCCAGTCAAAACAGGGGGGCGGGAACCGGGGAGCTGTTTTTT
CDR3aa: CASQNRGAGTGELFF

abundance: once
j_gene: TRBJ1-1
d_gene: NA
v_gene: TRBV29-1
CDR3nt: TGCAGCGTTGAAAACGCAGGCGTCTGGGCTTTCTTT
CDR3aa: CSVENAGVWAFF

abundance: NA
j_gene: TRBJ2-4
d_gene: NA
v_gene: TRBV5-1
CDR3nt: TGCGCCAGCAGCTTGGAGCCGGGTCTGGGGGGTAACATTCAGTACTTC
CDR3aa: CASSLEPGLGGNIQYF

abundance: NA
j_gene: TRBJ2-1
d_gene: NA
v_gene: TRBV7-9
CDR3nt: TGTGCCAGCAGCTTTTACAGCTCCTACAATGAGCAGTTCTTC
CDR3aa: CASSFYSSYNEQFF

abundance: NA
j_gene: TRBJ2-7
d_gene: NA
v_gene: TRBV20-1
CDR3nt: TGCAGTGGCGGCAGAAACTACGAGCAGTACTTC
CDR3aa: CSGGRNYEQYF

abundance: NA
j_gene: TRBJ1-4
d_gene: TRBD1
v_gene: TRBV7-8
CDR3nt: TGTGCCAGCAGCTCCCCCCGACAGGGTGGGCAAAAACTGTTTTTT
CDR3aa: CASSSPRQGGQKLFF

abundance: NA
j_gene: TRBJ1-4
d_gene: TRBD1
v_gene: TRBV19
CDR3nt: TGTGCCAGTAGGGACAGGGGTGAGAATGAAAAACTGTTTTTT
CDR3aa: CASRDRGENEKLFF

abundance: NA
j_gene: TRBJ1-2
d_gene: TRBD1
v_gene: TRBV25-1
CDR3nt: TGTGCCAGCAGTGAATTTTGGGACAGGGAGGCCTATGGCTACACCTTC
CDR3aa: CASSEFWDREAYGYTF

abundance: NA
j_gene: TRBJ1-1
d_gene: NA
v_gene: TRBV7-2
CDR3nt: TGTGCCAGCAGCCTGGAGGTGAACACTGAAGCTTTCTTT
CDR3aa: CASSLEVNTEAFF

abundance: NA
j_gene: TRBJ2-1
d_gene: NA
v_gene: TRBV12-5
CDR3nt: TGTGCTAGTGGTTTGGTACGTTCGGCGGTTGGAGACTTCTACAATGAGCAGTTCTTC
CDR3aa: CASGLVRSAVGDFYNEQFF

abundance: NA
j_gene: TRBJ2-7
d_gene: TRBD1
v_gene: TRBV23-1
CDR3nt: TGCGCCAGCAGTCAACCCCTCCTACAGGGGGCAAACGAGCAGTACTTC
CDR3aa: CASSQPLLQGANEQYF

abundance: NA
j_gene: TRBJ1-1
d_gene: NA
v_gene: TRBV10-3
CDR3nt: TGTGCCATCAGTGAGTCCAGGAAGAACACTGAAGCTTTCTTT
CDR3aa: CAISESRKNTEAFF